This TCR beta chain emerged from a study of Ad26.COV2.S vaccination and SARS-CoV-2 variants. Study overall: Intramuscular Ad26.COV2.S doses were given once or twice, 56 days apart. Whole-study findings and limits: Reportedly, after vaccination the spike-specific CD8+ and CD4+ T cell responses displayed substantial breadth.

The V segment lost 4 bases and the J segment 4 bases; nucleotides outside the gene matches: 7. CDR1 is LNHNV and CDR2 is YYDKDF in the germline V gene (reference sequence). This CDR3 comprises 16 residues. Sequenced by immunoSEQ multiplex PCR; TCRdb stores in-frame clones only, minus some. The table records around 270,000 clones, 70% to 90% of them present only once. On this clone: What it recognizes is unknown.

Treatment indicated: roughly 18 received Ad26.COV2.S at low or high dose, single or two shots; about 5 received placebo; per-sample allocation not given. Collection of the samples took place on day 63 after the first injection of vaccine or placebo. This person who donated was an adult of 18-55 years in Boston. Sequencing used peripheral blood, obtained in a trial of Ad26.COV2.S vaccine versus placebo. V and J are TRBV15 and TRBJ2-1; 10 nucleotides align to TRBD2. The sequence was obtained from a person between 18 and 65 years old who received the Ad26.COV2.S COVID-19 vaccine or a placebo. For the CDR3, the DNA is TGTGCCACCAGCAACATACTAGCGGGGCAGTACAATGAGCAGTTCTTC. Its protein product is CATSNILAGQYNEQFF.